Detailed here is one T cell receptor beta chain. Its matching antigen is unknown. Profiled with immunoSEQ multiplex PCR; TCRdb holds only in-frame clones, not every one. The table includes fewer than 600,000 clones, roughly nine tenths detected once. Indicated treatment: over 15 received Ad26.COV2.S at low or high dose, single or two shots; 5 received placebo; per-sample allocation not given. Sampling took place 63 days after the first vaccine or placebo injection. The data were obtained in a study of Ad26.COV2.S vaccination and SARS-CoV-2 variants. Study-wide findings and caveats: Non-spike TCR breadth was similar in vaccine and placebo recipients.

The CDR3 runs to 12 residues. CDR1 MNHEY and CDR2 SVGAGI come from the germline V gene. The germline V and J ends were trimmed by 11 bases and 8 bases, with 16 bases remaining between them. The chain uses TRBV6-5 and TRBJ2-1; D is perhaps TRBD2 (5 bases). The clonotype originates from a person aged 18-65 years who received the Ad26.COV2.S COVID-19 vaccine or a placebo. This specimen consisted of peripheral blood, obtained in a trial of Ad26.COV2.S vaccine versus placebo. The CDR3 protein is CAAWRSFHEQFF. The CDR3, as DNA: TGTGCCGCCTGGAGGAGCTTCCATGAGCAGTTCTTC.